The 14 T cell receptor beta chains below were found in one sample sequenced in a study of cytomegalovirus exposure and HLA in healthy donors. The PCR contained 60 Vbeta and 13 Jbeta primers. Sequenced by immunoSEQ multiplex PCR; TCRdb stores in-frame clones only, minus some. This sample carries over 100,000 clones, 64% of them seen once, and the ten largest clones take less than 3%. What was sequenced was PBMCs. The receptors were gathered from a middle-aged woman in good health and CMV-seronegative.

This chain uses TRBV19 with TRBJ1-5, with TRBD1 matching over 7 bases. The ends lost 3 bases at V and 1 base at J; junction bases unmatched: 6. Germline CDR1 and CDR2: LNHDA and SQIVND (reference sequence). The CDR3 length is 16 residues. The CDR3 DNA reads TGTGCCAGTAGTATTGACTACAGGGGAAGCAATCAGCCCCAGCATTTT. This codes for CASSIDYRGSNQPQHF.

This clone was counted only a few times. The genes are TRBV29-1 and TRBJ2-1, with D possibly TRBD2 on 7 matching bases. The V end lost 5 bases, the J end lost 9 bases, and 20 bases lay between the germline ends. The CDR3 contains 14 residues. CDR1 is SQVTM and CDR2 is ANQGSEA in the germline V gene. CDR3 bases: TGCAGCGTTCTTCCGGGGGGCCAGGCGGGTGAGCAGTTCTTC. It codes for CSVLPGGQAGEQFF.

The gene calls are TRBV21-1 and TRBJ1-2; the table gives TRBD1 as D, unverified against the DNA. TRBV21-1 is a documented pseudogene. This CDR3 region has 14 residues. The DNA of the CDR3 is TGTGCCAGCAGCAAAGTCAGGGGCCTACGTGGCTACACCTTC. This codes for CASSKVRGLRGYTF.

Comments on this clone: Relative to the germline gene, one junction end is altered; a read error may explain this. The chain uses TRBV19 and TRBJ2-6; D may be TRBD1 (5 bases). This CDR3 is built from 15 residues. The germline V gene has CDR1 LNHDA and CDR2 SQIVND (reference sequence). The CDR3 is CASSGPPSGANVLTF. CDR3 nucleotides: TGTGCCAGTAGTGGACCACCCTCTGGGGCCAACGTCCTAACTTTC.

In its sample, this clone was seen once. This rearrangement joins TRBV30 to TRBJ2-1; TRBD1 aligns across 9 bases. Germline V lookup: CDR1 GTSNPN, CDR2 SVGIG (reference sequence). The length of the CDR3 is 15 residues. Unmatched junction bases numbered 6, after V lost 3 bases and J lost 3 bases. The CDR3 loop is CAWRVDRGGYNEQFF. In DNA form, the CDR3 reads TGTGCCTGGAGGGTTGACAGGGGGGGCTACAATGAGCAGTTCTTC. The full variable domain, its missing parts supplied by reference TRBV30 and TRBJ2-1, is SQTIHQWPATLVQPVGSPLSLECTVEGTSNPNLYWYRQAAGRGLQLLFYSVGIGQISSEVPQNLSASRPQDRQFILSSKKLLLSDSGFYLCAWRVDRGGYNEQFFGPGTRLTVL.

The chain combines TRBV2 with TRBJ2-7, with 10 bases aligning to TRBD1. This CDR3 region has 13 residues. CDR1 and CDR2 from the germline V gene are SNHLY and FYNNEI. V was clipped by 8 bases and J by 5 bases; unmatched bases: 6. The CDR3 protein is CASGQGDFDEQYF. The CDR3 DNA reads TGTGCCAGCGGACAGGGGGATTTCGACGAGCAGTACTTC.

The chain recombines TRBV6-5 with TRBJ1-2; D gene unclear. CDR1 and CDR2 from the germline V gene are MNHEY and SVGAGI. Trimming stripped 2 bases from V and 4 bases from J, with 11 bases between. This CDR3 has 14 amino acids. CDR3 sequence: CASSYPGSTYGYTF. DNA of the CDR3: TGTGCCAGCAGTTACCCGGGAAGCACCTATGGCTACACCTTC.

This chain links TRBV7-8 with TRBJ1-6; D is possibly TRBD1 (6 bases). Germline V CDR1 and CDR2: SGHVS, FQNEAQ. V lost 5 bases to trimming and J lost 8 bases, with 19 bases between them. CDR3 length: 16 amino acids. CDR3 sequence reads: CASSLLGASTYSPLHF. Written as DNA, the CDR3 is TGTGCCAGCAGCCTGTTGGGGGCCAGTACTTATTCACCCCTCCACTTT. The whole variable domain, filled in from reference TRBV7-8 and TRBJ1-6, reads GAGVSQSPRYKVAKRGQDVALRCDPISGHVSLFWYQQALGQGPEFLTYFQNEAQLDKSGLPSDRFFAERPEGSVSTLKIQRTQQEDSAVYLCASSLLGASTYSPLHFGNGTRLTVT.

The chain recombines TRBV11-2 with TRBJ2-1; 14 positions match TRBD2. Germline V lookup: CDR1 SGHAT, CDR2 FQNNGV. Trimming removed 5 bases from V and 3 bases from J; junction bases left unmatched: 12. The CDR3 sequence is 19 residues long. CDR3 residues: CASSPPWTSGGFYYNEQFF. The CDR3 nucleotides read TGTGCCAGCAGCCCTCCGTGGACTAGCGGGGGGTTCTACTACAATGAGCAGTTCTTC.

The chain carries TRBV27 and TRBJ2-3, with 7 bases aligning to TRBD1. CDR1 is MNHEY and CDR2 is SMNVEV in the germline V gene (reference sequence). The CDR3 loop spans 12 amino acids. The V and J ends lost 9 bases and 8 bases, in that order; junction bases with no gene match: 8. In DNA, the CDR3 is TGTGCCAGTCGACAGGGTAGAGGTACGCAGTATTTT. It specifies CASRQGRGTQYF.

This clone was recorded a few times. The same CDR3 can be traced to other DNA sequences in this sample. The J gene is TRBJ1-5, the V gene TRBV27, with 8 bases fitting TRBD1. V lost 6 bases, J lost 6 bases, and 7 bases stayed unmatched. Germline-derived CDR1 and CDR2 are MNHEY and SMNVEV (reference sequence). The CDR3 runs to 14 residues. The chain's CDR3 is CASSFGQGGQPQHF. The DNA of the CDR3 is TGTGCCAGCAGCTTCGGACAGGGTGGTCAGCCCCAGCATTTT.

This rearrangement joins TRBV4-3 to TRBJ2-7, with 8 nucleotides matching TRBD2. Looked up from germline, CDR1 is LGHNA and CDR2 is YSLEER. The CDR3 is 18 amino acids. Trimming cost V 0 bases and J 0 bases; bases outside gene matches: 10. The CDR3 sequence: CASSQDLLAGSSSYEQYF. In nucleotides, the CDR3 is TGCGCCAGCAGCCAAGATCTGCTAGCGGGTTCGAGCTCCTACGAGCAGTACTTC.

The genes are TRBV30 and TRBJ2-7; TRBD2 might be the D (6 bases). Germline CDR1 and CDR2: GTSNPN and SVGIG (reference sequence). CDR3 size: 11 residues. V dropped 5 bases and J dropped 6 bases, with 11 bases sitting between them. The CDR3 DNA follows: TGTGCCTGGGGGGGGACTCGCGAGCAGTACTTC. It codes for CAWGGTREQYF.

The V and J genes are TRBV5-1 and TRBJ1-1; D is uncertain. This CDR3 contains 15 residues. The V end was cut by 0 bases, the J end by 4 bases, with 13 bases between. The germline CDR1 and CDR2 sequences are SGHRS and YFSETQ. For the CDR3, the DNA is TGCGCCAGCAGCTTGGAGGGCGGGAGGAGCACTGAAGCTTTCTTT. It specifies CASSLEGGRSTEAFF.